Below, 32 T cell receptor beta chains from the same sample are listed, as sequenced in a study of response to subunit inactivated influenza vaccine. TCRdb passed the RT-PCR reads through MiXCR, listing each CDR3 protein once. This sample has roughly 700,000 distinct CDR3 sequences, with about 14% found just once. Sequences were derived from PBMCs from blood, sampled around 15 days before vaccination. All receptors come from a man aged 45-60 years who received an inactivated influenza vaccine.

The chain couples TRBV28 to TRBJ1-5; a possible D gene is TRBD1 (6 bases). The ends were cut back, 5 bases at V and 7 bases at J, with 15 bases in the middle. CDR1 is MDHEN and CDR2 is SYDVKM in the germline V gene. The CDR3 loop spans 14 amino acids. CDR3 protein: CASSPGTRVQPQHF. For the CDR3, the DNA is TGTGCCAGCAGTCCCGGGACACGTGTCCAGCCCCAGCATTTT.

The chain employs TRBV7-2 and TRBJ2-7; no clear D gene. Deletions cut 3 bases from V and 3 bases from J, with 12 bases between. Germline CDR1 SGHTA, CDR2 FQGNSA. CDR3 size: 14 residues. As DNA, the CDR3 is TGTGCCAGCAGCTTTTCCACAGATATCTACGAGCAGTACTTC. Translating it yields CASSFSTDIYEQYF.

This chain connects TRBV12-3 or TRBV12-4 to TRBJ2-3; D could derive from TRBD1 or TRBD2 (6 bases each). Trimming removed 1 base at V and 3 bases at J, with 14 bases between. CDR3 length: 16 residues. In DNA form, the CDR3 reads TGTGCCAGCAGTTTAGGGCCAAGAGGGGGGACAGATACGCAGTATTTT. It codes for CASSLGPRGGTDTQYF.

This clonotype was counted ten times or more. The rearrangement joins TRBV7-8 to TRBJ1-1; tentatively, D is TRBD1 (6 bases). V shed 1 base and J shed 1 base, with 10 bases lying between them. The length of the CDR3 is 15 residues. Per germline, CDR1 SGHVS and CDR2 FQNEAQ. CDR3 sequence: CASSLEARGNTEAFF. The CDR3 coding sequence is TGTGCCAGCAGCTTAGAGGCCAGGGGGAACACTGAAGCTTTCTTT.

This chain's CDR3 is CASSLGAGPRTDTQYF. The CDR3 DNA is TGTGCCAGCAGTTTAGGAGCCGGGCCCCGCACAGATACGCAGTATTTT. The chain links TRBV12-3 or TRBV12-4 to TRBJ2-3, with D unclear. Trimming removed 1 base from V and 1 base from J, with 12 bases in between. The CDR3 runs 16 residues.

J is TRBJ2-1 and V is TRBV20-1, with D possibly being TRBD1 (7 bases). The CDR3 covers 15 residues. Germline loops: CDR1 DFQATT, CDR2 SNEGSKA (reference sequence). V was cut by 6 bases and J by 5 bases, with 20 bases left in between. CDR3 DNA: TGCAGTGCCTTACATTACAGGGGAGGCCACAATGAGCAGTTCTTC. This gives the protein CSALHYRGGHNEQFF.

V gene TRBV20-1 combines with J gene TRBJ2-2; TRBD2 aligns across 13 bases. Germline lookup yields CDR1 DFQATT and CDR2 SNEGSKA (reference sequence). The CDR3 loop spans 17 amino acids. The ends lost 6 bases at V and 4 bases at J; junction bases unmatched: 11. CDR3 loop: CSASLGLAGAGTGELFF. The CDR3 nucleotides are TGCAGTGCCAGCCTCGGACTAGCGGGAGCGGGCACCGGGGAGCTGTTTTTT.

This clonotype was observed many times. The CDR3 coding sequence is TGTGCCAGCAGTCCCGGGACAGGGTCCCACGAGCAGTACTTC. Its translation: CASSPGTGSHEQYF. V usage is TRBV27 and J usage is TRBJ2-7; 9 nucleotides line up with TRBD1. The junction had 7 bases not matched to a gene; V was cut back by 5 bases and J by 5 bases. This CDR3 is 14 amino acids long. CDR1 is MNHEY and CDR2 is SMNVEV in the germline V gene (reference sequence).

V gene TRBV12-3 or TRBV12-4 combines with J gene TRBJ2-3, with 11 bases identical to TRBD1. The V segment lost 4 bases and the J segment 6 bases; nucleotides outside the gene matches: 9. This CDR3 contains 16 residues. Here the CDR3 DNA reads TGTGCCAGCAGTTCCTTCGGACAGGGGGCGCGGGATACGCAGTATTTT. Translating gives CASSSFGQGARDTQYF.

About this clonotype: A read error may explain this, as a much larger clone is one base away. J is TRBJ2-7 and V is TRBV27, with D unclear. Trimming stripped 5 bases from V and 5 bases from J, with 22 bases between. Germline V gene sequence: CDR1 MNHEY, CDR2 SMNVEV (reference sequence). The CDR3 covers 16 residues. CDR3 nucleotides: TGTGCCAGCAGTCGAAGCTCCGGAACCTACTCAGACGAGCAGTACTTC. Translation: CASSRSSGTYSDEQYF.

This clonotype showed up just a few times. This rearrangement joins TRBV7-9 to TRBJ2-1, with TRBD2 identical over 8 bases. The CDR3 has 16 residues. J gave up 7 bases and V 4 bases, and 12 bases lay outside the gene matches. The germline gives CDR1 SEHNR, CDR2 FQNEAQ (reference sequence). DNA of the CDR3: TGTGCCAGCAGCTCGAGCCCCCGGGAGGGCCCGAATGAGCAGTTCTTC. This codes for CASSSSPREGPNEQFF. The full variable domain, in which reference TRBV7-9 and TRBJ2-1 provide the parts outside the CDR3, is DTGVSQNPRHKITKRGQNVTFRCDPISEHNRLYWYRQTLGQGPEFLTYFQNEAQLEKSRLLSDRFSAERPKGSFSTLEIQRTEQGDSAMYLCASSSSPREGPNEQFFGPGTRLTVL.

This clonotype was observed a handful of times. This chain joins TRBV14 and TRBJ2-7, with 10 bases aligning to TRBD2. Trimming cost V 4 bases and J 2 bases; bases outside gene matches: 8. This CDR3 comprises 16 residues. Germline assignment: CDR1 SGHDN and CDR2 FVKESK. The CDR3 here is CASSPQGLAATYEQYF. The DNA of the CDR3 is TGTGCCAGCAGCCCGCAAGGACTAGCGGCCACCTACGAGCAGTACTTC.

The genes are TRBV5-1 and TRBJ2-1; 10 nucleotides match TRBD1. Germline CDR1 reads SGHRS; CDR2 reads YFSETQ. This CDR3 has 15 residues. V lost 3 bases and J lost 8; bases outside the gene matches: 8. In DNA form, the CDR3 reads TGCGCCAGCAGCTCCGCGGGACAGGGGTCATATGAGCAGTTCTTC. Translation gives CASSSAGQGSYEQFF.

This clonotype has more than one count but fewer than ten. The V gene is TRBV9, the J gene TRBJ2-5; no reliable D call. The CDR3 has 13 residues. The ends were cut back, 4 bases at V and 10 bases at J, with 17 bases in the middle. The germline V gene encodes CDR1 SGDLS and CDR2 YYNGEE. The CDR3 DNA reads TGTGCCAGCAGCAGGCGTGAATCATACTTCCAGTACTTC. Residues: CASSRRESYFQYF.

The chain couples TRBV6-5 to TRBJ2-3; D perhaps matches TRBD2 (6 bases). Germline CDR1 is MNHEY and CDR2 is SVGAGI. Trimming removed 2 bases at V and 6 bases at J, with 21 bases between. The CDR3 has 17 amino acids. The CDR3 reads CASSYRGRWDLADTQYF. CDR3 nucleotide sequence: TGTGCCAGCAGTTACCGAGGACGCTGGGACTTAGCGGATACGCAGTATTTT.

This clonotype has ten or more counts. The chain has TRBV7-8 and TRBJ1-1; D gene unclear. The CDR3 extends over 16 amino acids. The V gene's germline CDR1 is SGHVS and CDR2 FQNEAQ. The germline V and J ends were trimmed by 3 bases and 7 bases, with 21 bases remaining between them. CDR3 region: CASSLSAAPYLFEAFF. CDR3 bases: TGTGCCAGCAGCTTGTCGGCGGCCCCGTACCTCTTTGAAGCTTTCTTT.

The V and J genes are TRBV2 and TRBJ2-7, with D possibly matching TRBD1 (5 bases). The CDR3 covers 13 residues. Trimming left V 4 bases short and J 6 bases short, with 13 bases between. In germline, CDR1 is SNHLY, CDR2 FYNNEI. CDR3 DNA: TGTGCCAGCAGTGCGTCAGGGCTCCGCGAGCAGTACTTC. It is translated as CASSASGLREQYF.

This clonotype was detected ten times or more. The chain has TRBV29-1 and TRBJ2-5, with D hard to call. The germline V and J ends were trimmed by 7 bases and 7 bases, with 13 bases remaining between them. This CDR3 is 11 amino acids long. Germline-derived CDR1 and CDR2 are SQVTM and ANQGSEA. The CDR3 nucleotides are TGCAGCGCCCTACCGGGTGCGACCCAGTACTTC. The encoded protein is CSALPGATQYF. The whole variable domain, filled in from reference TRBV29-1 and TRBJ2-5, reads SAVISQKPSRDICQRGTSLTIQCQVDSQVTMMFWYRQQPGQSLTLIATANQGSEATYESGFVIDKFPISRPNLTFSTLTVSNMSPEDSSIYLCSALPGATQYFGPGTRLLVL.

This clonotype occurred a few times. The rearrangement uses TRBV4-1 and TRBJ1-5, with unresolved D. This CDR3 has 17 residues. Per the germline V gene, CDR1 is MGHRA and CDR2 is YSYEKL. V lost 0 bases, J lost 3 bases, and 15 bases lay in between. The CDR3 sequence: CASSQEGLLQLNQPQHF. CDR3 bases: TGCGCCAGCAGCCAAGAGGGCCTCCTACAGCTCAATCAGCCCCAGCATTTT.

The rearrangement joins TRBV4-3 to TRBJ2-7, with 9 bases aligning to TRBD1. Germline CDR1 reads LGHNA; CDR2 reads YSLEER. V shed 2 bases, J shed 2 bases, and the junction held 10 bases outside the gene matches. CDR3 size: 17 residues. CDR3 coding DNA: TGCGCCAGCAGCCAACTACACCGACAGGGGGATACCTACGAGCAGTACTTC. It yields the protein CASSQLHRQGDTYEQYF.

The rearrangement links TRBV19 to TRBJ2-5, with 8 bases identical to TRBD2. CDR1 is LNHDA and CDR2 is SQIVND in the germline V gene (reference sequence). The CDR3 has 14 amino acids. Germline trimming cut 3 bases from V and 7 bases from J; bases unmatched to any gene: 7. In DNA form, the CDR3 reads TGTGCCAGTAGTATTCCCGGGAGGGTTTGGACCCAGTACTTC. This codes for CASSIPGRVWTQYF.

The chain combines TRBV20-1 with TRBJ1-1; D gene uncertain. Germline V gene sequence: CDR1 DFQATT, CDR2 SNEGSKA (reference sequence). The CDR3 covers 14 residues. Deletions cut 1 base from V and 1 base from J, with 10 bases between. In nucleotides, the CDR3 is TGCAGTGCTAGAGCGGGCAGCCAGAACACTGAAGCTTTCTTT. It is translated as CSARAGSQNTEAFF.

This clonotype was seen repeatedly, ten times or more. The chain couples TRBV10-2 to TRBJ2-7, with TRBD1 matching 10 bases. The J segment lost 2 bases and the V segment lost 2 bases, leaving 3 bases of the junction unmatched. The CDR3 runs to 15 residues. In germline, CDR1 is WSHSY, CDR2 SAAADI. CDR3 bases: TGCGCCAGCAGTGAGGGGACAGGGGCGACCTACGAGCAGTACTTC. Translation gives CASSEGTGATYEQYF.

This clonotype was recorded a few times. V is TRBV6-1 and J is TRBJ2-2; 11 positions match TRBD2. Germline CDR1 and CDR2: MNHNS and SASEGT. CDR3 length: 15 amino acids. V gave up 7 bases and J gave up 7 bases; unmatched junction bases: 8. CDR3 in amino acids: CASKPAGTSGGELFF. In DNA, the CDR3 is TGTGCCAGCAAACCTGCCGGGACTAGCGGCGGGGAGCTGTTTTTT.

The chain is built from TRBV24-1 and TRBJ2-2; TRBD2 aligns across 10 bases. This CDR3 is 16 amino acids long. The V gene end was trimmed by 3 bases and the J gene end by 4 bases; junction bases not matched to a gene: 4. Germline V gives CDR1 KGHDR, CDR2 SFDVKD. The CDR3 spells CATSDRLAGGTGELFF. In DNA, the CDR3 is TGTGCCACCAGTGATCGACTAGCGGGCGGCACCGGGGAGCTGTTTTTT.

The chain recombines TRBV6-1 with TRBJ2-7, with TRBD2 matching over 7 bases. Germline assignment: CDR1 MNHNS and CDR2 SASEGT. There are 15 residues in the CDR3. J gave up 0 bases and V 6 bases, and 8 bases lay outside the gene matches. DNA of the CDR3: TGTGCCAGCAGGCAAACCGGGGGGATCTCCTACGAGCAGTACTTC. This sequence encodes CASRQTGGISYEQYF.

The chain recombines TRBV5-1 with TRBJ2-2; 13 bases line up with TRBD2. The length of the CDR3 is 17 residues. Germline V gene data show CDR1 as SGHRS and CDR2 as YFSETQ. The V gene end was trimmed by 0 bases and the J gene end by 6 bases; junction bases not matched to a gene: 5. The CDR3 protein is CASSLAGTSGIPGELFF. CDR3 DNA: TGCGCCAGCAGCTTGGCTGGGACTAGCGGGATCCCCGGGGAGCTGTTTTTT.

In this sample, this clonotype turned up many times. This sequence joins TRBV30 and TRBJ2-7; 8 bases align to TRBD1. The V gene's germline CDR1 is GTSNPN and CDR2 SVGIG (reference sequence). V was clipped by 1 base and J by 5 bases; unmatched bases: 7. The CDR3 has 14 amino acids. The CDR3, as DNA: TGTGCCTGGAGTGCAGACAGGGGAATCCACGAGCAGTACTTC. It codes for CAWSADRGIHEQYF.

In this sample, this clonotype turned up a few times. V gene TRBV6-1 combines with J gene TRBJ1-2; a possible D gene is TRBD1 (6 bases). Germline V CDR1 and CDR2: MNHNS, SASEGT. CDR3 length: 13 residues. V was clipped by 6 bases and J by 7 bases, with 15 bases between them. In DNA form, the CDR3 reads TGTGCCAGCAGCCCACAGGGTTTCGGTGGCTACACCTTC. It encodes CASSPQGFGGYTF.

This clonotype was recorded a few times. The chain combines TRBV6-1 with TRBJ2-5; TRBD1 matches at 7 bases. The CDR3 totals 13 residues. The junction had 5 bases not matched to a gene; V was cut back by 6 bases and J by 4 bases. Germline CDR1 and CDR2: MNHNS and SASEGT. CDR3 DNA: TGTGCCAGCAGGAGAGACAGGGCAGAGACCCAGTACTTC. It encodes CASRRDRAETQYF.

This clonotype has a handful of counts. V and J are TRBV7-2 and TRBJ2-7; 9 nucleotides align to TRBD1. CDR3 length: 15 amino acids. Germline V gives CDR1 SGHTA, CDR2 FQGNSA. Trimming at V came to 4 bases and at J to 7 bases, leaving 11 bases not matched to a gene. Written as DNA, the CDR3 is TGTGCCAGCAGCTCACAGGGGGCCCTTATACAGGAGCAGTACTTC. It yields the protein CASSSQGALIQEQYF.

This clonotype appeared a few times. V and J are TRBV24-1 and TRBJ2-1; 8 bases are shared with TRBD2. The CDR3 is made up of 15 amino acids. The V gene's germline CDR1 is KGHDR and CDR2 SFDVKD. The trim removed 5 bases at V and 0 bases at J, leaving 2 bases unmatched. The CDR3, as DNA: TGTGCCACCAGTGCGGGGACTAGCTCCTACAATGAGCAGTTCTTC. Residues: CATSAGTSSYNEQFF.